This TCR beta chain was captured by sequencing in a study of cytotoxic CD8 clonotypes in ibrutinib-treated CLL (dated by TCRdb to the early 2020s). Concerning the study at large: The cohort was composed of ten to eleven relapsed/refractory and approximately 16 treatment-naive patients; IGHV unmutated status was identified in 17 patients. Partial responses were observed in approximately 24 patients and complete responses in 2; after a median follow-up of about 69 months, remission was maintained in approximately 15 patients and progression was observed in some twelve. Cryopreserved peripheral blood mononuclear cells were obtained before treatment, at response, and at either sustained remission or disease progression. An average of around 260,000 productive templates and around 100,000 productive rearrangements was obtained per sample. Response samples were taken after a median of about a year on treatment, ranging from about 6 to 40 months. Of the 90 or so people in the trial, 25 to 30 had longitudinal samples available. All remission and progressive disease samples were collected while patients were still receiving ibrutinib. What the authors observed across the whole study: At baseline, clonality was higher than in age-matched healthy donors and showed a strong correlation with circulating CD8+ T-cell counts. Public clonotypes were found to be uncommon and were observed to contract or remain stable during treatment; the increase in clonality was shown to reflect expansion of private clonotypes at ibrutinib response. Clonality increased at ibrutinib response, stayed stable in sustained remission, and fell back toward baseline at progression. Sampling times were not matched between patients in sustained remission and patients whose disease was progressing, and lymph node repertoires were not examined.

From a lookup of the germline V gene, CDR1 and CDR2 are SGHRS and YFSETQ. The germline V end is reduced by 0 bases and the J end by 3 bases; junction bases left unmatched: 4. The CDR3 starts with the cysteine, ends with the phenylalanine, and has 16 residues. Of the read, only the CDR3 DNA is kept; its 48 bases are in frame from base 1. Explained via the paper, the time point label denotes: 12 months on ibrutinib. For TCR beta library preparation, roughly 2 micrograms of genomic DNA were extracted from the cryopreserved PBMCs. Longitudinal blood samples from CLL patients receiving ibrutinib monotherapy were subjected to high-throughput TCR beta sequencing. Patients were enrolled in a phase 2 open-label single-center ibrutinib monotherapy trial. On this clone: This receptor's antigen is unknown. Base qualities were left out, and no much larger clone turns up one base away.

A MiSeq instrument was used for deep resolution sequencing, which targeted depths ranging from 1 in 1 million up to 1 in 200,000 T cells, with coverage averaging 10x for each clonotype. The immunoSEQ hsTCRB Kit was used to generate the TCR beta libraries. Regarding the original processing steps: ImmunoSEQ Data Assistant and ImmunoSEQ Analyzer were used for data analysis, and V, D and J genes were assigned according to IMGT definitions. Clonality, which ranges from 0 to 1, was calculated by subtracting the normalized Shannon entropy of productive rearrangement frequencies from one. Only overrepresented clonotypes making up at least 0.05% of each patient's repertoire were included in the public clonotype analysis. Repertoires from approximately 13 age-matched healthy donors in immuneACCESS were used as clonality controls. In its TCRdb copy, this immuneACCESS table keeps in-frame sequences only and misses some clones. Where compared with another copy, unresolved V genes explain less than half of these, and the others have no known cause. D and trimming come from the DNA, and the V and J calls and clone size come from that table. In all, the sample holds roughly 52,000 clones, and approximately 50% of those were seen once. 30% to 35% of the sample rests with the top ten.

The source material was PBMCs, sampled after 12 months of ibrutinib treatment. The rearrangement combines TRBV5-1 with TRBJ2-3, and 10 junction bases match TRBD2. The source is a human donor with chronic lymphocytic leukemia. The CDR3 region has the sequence CASSLDLAGATDTQYF. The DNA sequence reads TGCGCCAGCAGCTTGGACCTAGCGGGAGCGACAGATACGCAGTATTTT. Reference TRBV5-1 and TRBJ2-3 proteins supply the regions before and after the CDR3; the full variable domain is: KAGVTQTPRYLIKTRGQQVTLSCSPISGHRSVSWYQQTPGQGLQFLFEYFSETQRNKGNFPGRFSGRQFSNSRSEMNVSTLELGDSALYLCASSLDLAGATDTQYFGPGTRLTVL.